The next 17 T cell receptor beta chains were all read from a single sample in a study of identical twins. Using its own MiXCR run on the 5' RACE reads, TCRdb lists one record per CDR3 protein. This sample has approximately 350,000 distinct CDR3 sequences, with about 12% found just once. These records were also assigned to another study, of yellow fever vaccine responses in identical twins.

Sequencing was carried out using CD8+ T cells sorted from blood. The receptors originated from a young woman in good health.

This clonotype was counted a few times. The chain employs TRBV27 and TRBJ2-1; 9 bases agree with TRBD2. The germline V gene encodes CDR1 MNHEY and CDR2 SMNVEV (reference sequence). The junction had 14 bases not matched to a gene; V was cut back by 8 bases and J by 9 bases. This CDR3 is 15 amino acids long. The CDR3 DNA reads as TGTGCCAGCTCCTCCGACCCTAGCGGGGACTCTGAGCAGTTCTTC. It encodes CASSSDPSGDSEQFF.

J is TRBJ1-2 and V is TRBV27; 7 bases map to TRBD1. V dropped 1 base and J dropped 0; count of bases not matched to a gene: 2. Looked up from germline, CDR1 is MNHEY and CDR2 is SMNVEV (reference sequence). The CDR3 length is 15 residues. CDR3 in amino acids: CASSLYRGANYGYTF. CDR3 nucleotide sequence: TGTGCCAGCAGTTTATACAGGGGAGCTAACTATGGCTACACCTTC.

The CDR3 DNA reads TGTGCCAGCAGCAGAAGCGGGGACTCCTACGAGCAGTACGTC. This codes for CASSRSGDSYEQYV. This chain uses TRBV7-2 with TRBJ2-7, with 7 bases fitting TRBD2. The junction had 4 bases not matched to a gene; V was cut back by 5 bases and J by 0 bases. Germline V gene lookup returns CDR1 SGHTA and CDR2 FQGNSA. The CDR3 has 14 amino acids.

The chain carries TRBV7-9 and TRBJ2-7; D remains unclear. The V gene's germline CDR1 is SEHNR and CDR2 FQNEAQ (reference sequence). The CDR3 extends over 16 amino acids. Trimming stripped 1 base from V and 0 bases from J, with 13 bases between. The CDR3 DNA is TGTGCCAGCAGCTTAGGTGACGGCTTATTCTCCTACGAGCAGTACGTC. Translating gives CASSLGDGLFSYEQYV.

The chain joins TRBV11-2 to TRBJ2-1; 8 bases are shared with TRBD1. The germline V gene has CDR1 SGHAT and CDR2 FQNNGV. The junction had 3 bases not matched to a gene; V was cut back by 1 base and J by 4 bases. The CDR3 is 15 residues long. The CDR3: CASSLGQGRYNEQFF. The CDR3 DNA is TGTGCCAGCAGCTTAGGACAGGGGCGGTACAATGAGCAGTTCTTC.

In this sample, this clonotype turned up a few times. The chain combines TRBV2 with TRBJ2-7; weak D call: TRBD2 (5 bases). Germline CDR1 reads SNHLY; CDR2 reads FYNNEI. The CDR3 consists of 16 residues. V lost 2 bases to trimming and J lost 1 base, with 15 bases between them. The CDR3 DNA is TGTGCCAGCAGTGAAAGTCGGCTAGCCCTGTCCTACGAGCAGTACTTC. As protein: CASSESRLALSYEQYF.

This clonotype was seen at least ten times. The gene calls are TRBV6-2 or TRBV6-3 and TRBJ2-3; TRBD2 agrees at 8 bases. Per the germline V gene, CDR1 is MNHEY and CDR2 is SVGEGT. The length of the CDR3 is 15 residues. V lost 5 bases to trimming and J lost 2 bases; unmatched junction nucleotides: 6. CDR3 loop: CASSVTSANTDTQYF. The CDR3 DNA is TGTGCCAGCAGTGTGACTAGCGCAAACACAGATACGCAGTATTTT.

This clonotype showed up just a few times. The chain recombines TRBV15 with TRBJ1-5; TRBD1 agrees at 8 bases. Germline V lookup: CDR1 LNHNV, CDR2 YYDKDF (reference sequence). The CDR3 has 15 residues. V was clipped by 0 bases and J by 6 bases; unmatched bases: 4. The CDR3 sequence is CATSRDQGAFQPQHF. The CDR3 DNA is TGTGCCACCAGCAGAGATCAGGGGGCCTTTCAGCCCCAGCATTTT.

This clonotype came up many times. The chain is built from TRBV7-9 and TRBJ1-1, with 9 bases fitting TRBD1. Germline trimming cut 5 bases from V and 1 base from J; bases unmatched to any gene: 5. Germline V gives CDR1 SEHNR, CDR2 FQNEAQ (reference sequence). The CDR3 loop spans 15 amino acids. CDR3 amino acids: CASSTGQGTNTEAFF. In nucleotides, the CDR3 is TGTGCCAGCAGCACTGGACAGGGGACGAACACTGAAGCTTTCTTT.

V and J are TRBV28 and TRBJ2-7, with TRBD1 matching 9 bases. The CDR3 sequence is 13 residues long. Germline V gene sequence: CDR1 MDHEN, CDR2 SYDVKM. The V and J ends lost 5 bases and 2 bases, in that order; junction bases with no gene match: 1. CDR3 in DNA: TGTGCCAGCAGTAACAGGGGGCCCTACGAGCAGTACTTC. This sequence encodes CASSNRGPYEQYF.

The genes are TRBV7-6 and TRBJ1-1; D gene unclear. The length of the CDR3 is 13 residues. Per the germline V gene, CDR1 is SGHVS and CDR2 is FNYEAQ. V lost 5 bases and J lost 1, with 8 bases in between. The CDR3 bases are TGTGCCAGCAGCCCGGACCCGAACACTGAAGCTTTCTTT. Translated, it gives CASSPDPNTEAFF.

This clonotype showed up just a few times. The chain combines TRBV28 with TRBJ2-7; possible D gene TRBD2, 5 bases. This CDR3 comprises 15 residues. Trimming stripped 3 bases from V and 2 bases from J, with 14 bases between. The germline gives CDR1 MDHEN, CDR2 SYDVKM. The CDR3 DNA is TGTGCCAGCAGTTTTACCCCGGCGGGTACCTACGAGCAGTACTTC. This encodes CASSFTPAGTYEQYF.

This clonotype has only a few counts. The J gene is TRBJ2-2, the V gene TRBV7-8; D possibly corresponds to TRBD2 (6 bases). The germline CDR1 and CDR2 sequences are SGHVS and FQNEAQ. Trimming pared 3 bases from V and 0 bases from J, leaving 14 bases between. The CDR3 runs to 17 residues. The CDR3 DNA follows: TGTGCCAGCAGCTTGGTATCTCGCGGGGCGAACACCGGGGAGCTGTTTTTT. Amino acid sequence: CASSLVSRGANTGELFF.

The gene calls are TRBV27 and TRBJ2-1; TRBD2 agrees at 13 bases. The V gene's germline CDR1 is MNHEY and CDR2 SMNVEV (reference sequence). CDR3 length: 15 amino acids. V was clipped by 7 bases and J by 6 bases; unmatched bases: 6. The CDR3 here is CASIKTSGGSNEQFF. The CDR3 DNA follows: TGTGCCAGCATTAAGACTAGCGGGGGGTCCAATGAGCAGTTCTTC.

The chain has TRBV27 and TRBJ2-2; D not certain. This CDR3 comprises 13 residues. The V gene's germline CDR1 is MNHEY and CDR2 SMNVEV (reference sequence). Trimming shortened V by 1 base and J by 7 bases, and 7 bases separated the two germline ends. The DNA of the CDR3 is TGTGCCAGCAGTTTATATGGCGGCGGGGAGCTGTTTTTT. Translating it yields CASSLYGGGELFF.

This clonotype was seen more than once but under ten times. The chain couples TRBV6-1 to TRBJ2-1; no reliable D call. The CDR3 length is 15 residues. The ends were cut back, 3 bases at V and 6 bases at J, with 15 bases in the middle. The V gene's germline CDR1 is MNHNS and CDR2 SASEGT. The CDR3 coding sequence is TGTGCCAGCAGTGATCGGGTTAAGCCTTTCAATGAGCAGTTCTTC. Protein product: CASSDRVKPFNEQFF.

There are a few counts of this clonotype. This chain links TRBV13 with TRBJ1-4; no clear D gene. The germline gives CDR1 PRHDT, CDR2 FYEKMQ (reference sequence). The V end was cut by 0 bases, the J end by 5 bases, with 10 bases between. This CDR3 is 15 amino acids long. CDR3 protein: CASSLGLTENEKLFF. As DNA, the CDR3 is TGTGCCAGCAGCTTAGGGCTAACAGAAAATGAAAAACTGTTTTTT. Full variable domain (remainder filled in from reference TRBV13 and TRBJ1-4): AAGVIQSPRHLIKEKRETATLKCYPIPRHDTVYWYQQGPGQDPQFLISFYEKMQSDKGSIPDRFSAQQFSDYHSELNMSSLELGDSALYFCASSLGLTENEKLFFGSGTQLSVL.